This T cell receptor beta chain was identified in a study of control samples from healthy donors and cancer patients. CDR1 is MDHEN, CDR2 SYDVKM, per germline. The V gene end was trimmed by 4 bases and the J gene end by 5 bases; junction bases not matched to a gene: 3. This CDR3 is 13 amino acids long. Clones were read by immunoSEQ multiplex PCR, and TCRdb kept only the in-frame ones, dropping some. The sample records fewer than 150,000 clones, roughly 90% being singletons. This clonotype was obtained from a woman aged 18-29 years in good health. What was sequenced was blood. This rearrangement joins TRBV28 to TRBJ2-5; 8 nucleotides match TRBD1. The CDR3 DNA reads TGTGCCAGCAGTTCAGGGGGCAGGGAGACCCAGTACTTC. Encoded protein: CASSSGGRETQYF.